This TCR beta chain emerged from a study of blood T cell repertoires in COVID-19. Study at large: The analysed material was cDNA or gDNA that came from T cells, B-cell-depleted T cells, or PBMCs.

The J segment lost 5 bases and the V segment lost 4 bases, leaving 6 bases of the junction unmatched. Germline loops: CDR1 SGHTA, CDR2 FQGTGA. The CDR3 has 16 amino acids. In the original workflow: Amplifying reference gene primers gave estimates of nucleated cell counts. Sequenced by immunoSEQ multiplex PCR; TCRdb stores in-frame clones only, minus some. V, J and clone size were drawn from that table, and D and trimming were deduced from the DNA. Of around 100,000 clones in the sample, approximately 91% were seen once. Sequences were obtained from peripheral blood. The sequence derives from a man in his sixties with acute or convalescent COVID-19. V usage is TRBV7-3 and J usage is TRBJ2-3, with 13 positions matching TRBD2. The DNA for the CDR3 is TGTGCCAGCAGCTCTCGGACTAGCGGGGGTCAAGATACGCAGTATTTT. Translated, it gives CASSSRTSGGQDTQYF.